The next 28 T cell receptor beta chains were all read from a single sample in a study of blood T cell repertoires in COVID-19 (dated by TCRdb to 2019 to 2021). Library generation was performed with the immunoSEQ multiplex PCR assay. In its TCRdb copy, this immuneACCESS table keeps in-frame sequences only and misses some clones. Where compared with another copy, unresolved V genes explain less than half of these, and the others have no known cause. The sample table lists about 100,000 clones, about 90% of them with a count of one. The top ten constitute about 15% of the sample. Sequencing was done on a sample of peripheral blood. The receptor set was obtained from a man in his fifties or sixties with acute or convalescent COVID-19.

The chain links TRBV30 to TRBJ1-4; the D gene is possibly TRBD1 (6 bases). The CDR3 covers 14 residues. V was pared by 2 bases and J by 5 bases, with 12 bases between. From germline, CDR1 is GTSNPN and CDR2 SVGIG (reference sequence). CDR3 amino acids: CAWSPGQRNEKLFF. DNA of the CDR3: TGTGCCTGGAGTCCCGGACAGCGAAATGAAAAACTGTTTTTT.

The sample holds one count of this clone. The genes are TRBV28 and TRBJ2-7; possibly TRBD2 for D (5 bases). Per germline, CDR1 MDHEN and CDR2 SYDVKM. This CDR3 region has 11 residues. Trimming stripped 5 bases from V and 6 bases from J, with 8 bases between. CDR3 nucleotides: TGTGCCAGCAGTGTACTAGGCGAGCAGTACTTC. It encodes CASSVLGEQYF.

The chain employs TRBV6-5 and TRBJ2-7; tentative D call: TRBD2 (6 bases). CDR3 length: 15 amino acids. Trimming pared 6 bases from V and 3 bases from J, leaving 18 bases between. CDR1 and CDR2 (germline): MNHEY, SVGAGI. The CDR3 loop reads CASSRGSGPYYEQYF. In nucleotides, the CDR3 is TGTGCCAGCAGCCGAGGGAGCGGGCCTTACTACGAGCAGTACTTC.

The chain has TRBV29-1 and TRBJ2-4, with D perhaps TRBD1 (6 bases). CDR1 is SQVTM, CDR2 ANQGSEA, per germline. The CDR3 runs 13 residues. Trimming stripped 4 bases from V and 8 bases from J, with 15 bases between. The CDR3 here is CSVGTGQGDIQYF. CDR3 in DNA: TGCAGCGTTGGTACAGGGCAAGGGGACATTCAGTACTTC.

The chain employs TRBV28 and TRBJ1-1, with D possibly matching TRBD1 (6 bases). The length of the CDR3 is 14 residues. V was pared by 9 bases and J by 0 bases, with 14 bases between. CDR1 is MDHEN, CDR2 SYDVKM, per germline. The CDR3 reads CASNQGRVNTEAFF. CDR3 DNA: TGTGCCAGTAACCAGGGGCGGGTGAACACTGAAGCTTTCTTT. The full variable domain, rest sourced from reference TRBV28 and TRBJ1-1, is DVKVTQSSRYLVKRTGEKVFLECVQDMDHENMFWYRQDPGLGLRLIYFSYDVKMKEKGDIPEGYSVSREKKERFSLILESASTNQTSMYLCASNQGRVNTEAFFGQGTRLTVV.

The V gene is TRBV28, the J gene TRBJ1-5; D possibly corresponds to TRBD1 (5 bases). This CDR3 has 14 amino acids. V was pared by 7 bases and J by 1 base, with 11 bases between. The germline V gene encodes CDR1 MDHEN and CDR2 SYDVKM. The CDR3 is CASTHGGSNQPQHF. CDR3 bases: TGTGCCAGCACCCACGGGGGGAGCAATCAGCCCCAGCATTTT.

The rearrangement uses TRBV19 and TRBJ2-3; tentative D call: TRBD2 (5 bases). This CDR3 is 14 amino acids long. CDR1 is LNHDA, CDR2 SQIVND, per germline (reference sequence). V dropped 5 bases and J dropped 1 base, with 10 bases sitting between them. CDR3 in amino acids: CASSVSRGTDTQYF. The CDR3 DNA reads as TGTGCCAGTAGTGTCTCGAGGGGCACAGATACGCAGTATTTT.

The rearrangement joins TRBV2 to TRBJ2-7, with 8 bases fitting TRBD2. The CDR3 consists of 13 residues. Germline V CDR1 and CDR2: SNHLY, FYNNEI. The V segment lost 6 bases and the J segment 3 bases; nucleotides outside the gene matches: 4. The CDR3 spells CASSLAGNYEQYF. The CDR3 coding sequence is TGTGCCAGCAGCCTAGCGGGTAACTACGAGCAGTACTTC.

The V call is TRBV5-1, the J call TRBJ1-4; 9 positions match TRBD1. This CDR3 has 13 residues. Per germline, CDR1 SGHRS and CDR2 YFSETQ. The trim removed 3 bases at V and 6 bases at J, leaving 0 bases unmatched. CDR3 sequence reads: CASSWDRDEKLFF. The CDR3 DNA follows: TGCGCCAGCAGCTGGGACAGGGATGAAAAACTGTTTTTT. Full variable domain (missing parts from reference TRBV5-1 and TRBJ1-4): KAGVTQTPRYLIKTRGQQVTLSCSPISGHRSVSWYQQTPGQGLQFLFEYFSETQRNKGNFPGRFSGRQFSNSRSEMNVSTLELGDSALYLCASSWDRDEKLFFGSGTQLSVL.

This clone was recorded a few times. This rearrangement joins TRBV10-2 to TRBJ1-1; a possible D gene is TRBD1 (5 bases). Germline CDR1 and CDR2: WSHSY and SAAADI. The CDR3 is 12 amino acids. Trimming stripped 8 bases from V and 6 bases from J, with 13 bases between. CDR3 coding DNA: TGCGCCAGCGGGGGGGGAAACGCTGAAGCTTTCTTT. Translated, it gives CASGGGNAEAFF.

The V call is TRBV3-1 (or the pseudogene TRBV3-2), the J call TRBJ2-3, with 9 bases lining up with TRBD2. Germline CDR1 LGHDT, CDR2 YNNKEL (reference sequence). The CDR3 has 16 residues. The junction had 9 bases not matched to a gene; V was cut back by 2 bases and J by 6 bases. The CDR3 reads CASSQLTSGQRDTQYF. The CDR3 coding sequence is TGTGCCAGCAGCCAACTAACTAGCGGGCAAAGGGATACGCAGTATTTT.

This chain connects TRBV5-1 to TRBJ2-5; 11 positions agree with TRBD2. The germline CDR1 and CDR2 sequences are SGHRS and YFSETQ. This CDR3 comprises 17 residues. J was trimmed by 4 bases and V by 9 bases; bases with no gene match: 17. The CDR3 sequence is CATRPGRLAGSGETQYF. CDR3 DNA: TGCGCCACCCGTCCCGGGCGACTAGCGGGGTCGGGAGAGACCCAGTACTTC.

The chain couples TRBV11-3 to TRBJ1-1, with 9 bases that match TRBD1. Per germline, CDR1 SGHNT and CDR2 YENEEA. The CDR3 loop spans 15 amino acids. Germline trimming cut 4 bases from V and 3 bases from J; bases unmatched to any gene: 6. The CDR3 nucleotides read TGTGCCAGCAGCTCCGACAGGGGGGCGGACACTGAAGCTTTCTTT. Translated: CASSSDRGADTEAFF.

This clone has more than one count but fewer than ten. The chain joins TRBV15 to TRBJ1-2; D gene uncertain. CDR1 is LNHNV and CDR2 is YYDKDF in the germline V gene (reference sequence). CDR3 length: 13 amino acids. V lost 1 base to trimming and J lost 8 bases, with 11 bases between them. The CDR3 is CATSRAQRAGYTF. The CDR3 bases are TGTGCCACCAGCAGAGCCCAGCGGGCCGGCTACACCTTC.

The rearrangement uses TRBV12-5 and TRBJ2-2; D is perhaps TRBD1 (5 bases). In germline, CDR1 is LGHNT, CDR2 FRNRAP. Trimming shortened V by 3 bases and J by 4 bases, and 9 bases separated the two germline ends. The CDR3 covers 14 residues. The CDR3 loop is CASGFRQTTGELFF. DNA of the CDR3: TGTGCTAGTGGTTTCCGACAGACCACCGGGGAGCTGTTTTTT.

This chain's CDR3 is CASRSEAGGTYNEQFF. The CDR3 nucleotides are TGCGCCAGCAGATCGGAAGCGGGAGGGACCTACAATGAGCAGTTCTTC. The chain is built from TRBV5-1 and TRBJ2-1, with 10 bases aligning to TRBD2. The CDR3 sequence is 16 residues long. V shed 5 bases, J shed 2 bases, and the junction held 7 bases outside the gene matches. Per the germline V gene, CDR1 is SGHRS and CDR2 is YFSETQ.

The chain combines TRBV5-6 with TRBJ2-4, with 10 bases that match TRBD1. Germline assignment: CDR1 SGHDT and CDR2 YYEEEE. Losses at the gene ends were 4 bases for V and 11 bases for J; bases not matched to a gene: 6. There are 13 residues in the CDR3. In DNA form, the CDR3 reads TGTGCCAGCAGCGTACGACAGGGGGCTCTTCAGTACTTC. It translates to CASSVRQGALQYF.

The genes are TRBV18 and TRBJ2-5; maybe TRBD1 (5 bases). The CDR3 runs to 15 residues. Germline lookup yields CDR1 KGHSH and CDR2 LQKENI. Trimming cost V 0 bases and J 9 bases, with 17 bases left between them. CDR3 protein: CASSPPRPGMGPQYF. The CDR3, as DNA: TGTGCCAGCTCACCACCCCGGCCAGGGATGGGGCCCCAGTACTTC. Combining the CDR3 with reference TRBV18 and TRBJ2-5 gives the whole variable domain NAGVMQNPRHLVRRRGQEARLRCSPMKGHSHVYWYRQLPEEGLKFMVYLQKENIIDESGMPKERFSAEFPKEGPSILRIQQVVRGDSAAYFCASSPPRPGMGPQYFGPGTRLLVL.

The chain has TRBV4-1 and TRBJ1-2, with a weak D call TRBD1 (6 bases). The germline V gene has CDR1 MGHRA and CDR2 YSYEKL. This CDR3 spans 15 amino acids. Trimming took 5 bases from V and 4 from J, leaving 17 bases between them. CDR3 DNA: TGCGCCAGCAGCACCGCCGGGACAACCAGCTATGGCTACACCTTC. Translated, it gives CASSTAGTTSYGYTF.

CDR3 sequence reads: CASGEGSGVRTGELFF. CDR3 sequence (DNA): TGTGCCAGCGGCGAAGGAAGCGGAGTCCGAACCGGGGAGCTGTTTTTT. V is TRBV6-1 and J is TRBJ2-2, with D tentatively TRBD2 (5 bases). CDR3 length: 16 residues. V was pared by 8 bases and J by 5 bases, with 21 bases between. Germline V lookup: CDR1 MNHNS, CDR2 SASEGT.

The rearrangement uses TRBV25-1 and TRBJ2-7, with TRBD2 matching 10 bases. The CDR3 spans 16 residues. Trimming at V came to 1 base and at J to 3 bases, leaving 6 bases not matched to a gene. CDR1 MGHDK and CDR2 SYGVNS come from the germline V gene. This chain's CDR3 is CASSESPRTSGYEQYF. CDR3 coding DNA: TGTGCCAGCAGTGAATCCCCCCGGACTAGCGGCTACGAGCAGTACTTC.

This clone showed up just once. This chain links TRBV30 with TRBJ1-4; 7 nucleotides agree with TRBD1. Germline values: CDR1 GTSNPN, CDR2 SVGIG (reference sequence). With V trimmed by 0 bases and J by 11 bases, 12 bases remained unmatched. There are 15 residues in the CDR3. The CDR3 region is CAWSVNRDSTSKLFF. The CDR3 coding sequence is TGTGCCTGGAGTGTAAACCGGGACAGTACCTCCAAACTGTTTTTT. Variable domain in full (rest from reference TRBV30 and TRBJ1-4): SQTIHQWPATLVQPVGSPLSLECTVEGTSNPNLYWYRQAAGRGLQLLFYSVGIGQISSEVPQNLSASRPQDRQFILSSKKLLLSDSGFYLCAWSVNRDSTSKLFFGSGTQLSVL.

Details on this clone: Within the sample, other DNA sequences also encode this same CDR3. This CDR3 is CASSQARGETQYF. The CDR3 coding sequence is TGCGCCAGCAGCCAAGCCAGGGGTGAGACCCAGTACTTC. The gene calls are TRBV4-1 and TRBJ2-5; weak D call: TRBD1 (6 bases). Trimming left V 1 base short and J 5 bases short, with 8 bases between. The germline V gene encodes CDR1 MGHRA and CDR2 YSYEKL. The length of the CDR3 is 13 residues.

This clone has just one count. The CDR3 is CASSHKRVGSYEQYF. DNA for the CDR3: TGTGCCAGCAGCCACAAGAGGGTTGGCTCCTACGAGCAGTACTTC. The chain uses TRBV3-1 (or the pseudogene TRBV3-2) and TRBJ2-7; a weak D match, TRBD2 (5 bases). Germline-derived CDR1 and CDR2 are LGHDT and YNNKEL (reference sequence). V gave up 3 bases and J gave up 0 bases, with 12 bases separating them. The CDR3 contains 15 residues.

The chain recombines TRBV21-1 with TRBJ2-1; TRBD2 is the table's D call and was not checked against the DNA. TRBV21-1 is a pseudogene locus. There are 15 residues in the CDR3. CDR3 bases: TGTGCCAGCAGCAGAAGACTAGGAAGAGACAATGAGCAGTTCTTC. Translating it yields CASSRRLGRDNEQFF.

This sequence joins TRBV14 and TRBJ2-1, with D perhaps matching TRBD1 (6 bases). The V and J ends lost 1 base and 6 bases respectively, with 13 bases between them. Germline CDR1 is SGHDN and CDR2 is FVKESK. The CDR3 has 15 residues. In DNA, the CDR3 is TGTGCCAGCAGCCAAGGGTCTAGCAGGGGCAATGAGCAGTTCTTC. Encoded protein: CASSQGSSRGNEQFF.

The V call is TRBV3-1 (or the pseudogene TRBV3-2), the J call TRBJ1-3; the D gene is possibly TRBD1 (5 bases). The CDR3 has 16 amino acids. V was pared by 4 bases and J by 0 bases, with 13 bases between. In germline, CDR1 is LGHDT, CDR2 YNNKEL (reference sequence). The DNA of the CDR3 is TGTGCCAGCAGCCTTAACCGGGGGTTCTCTGGAAACACCATATATTTT. Translating it yields CASSLNRGFSGNTIYF.

The genes are TRBV28 and TRBJ2-7, with 7 bases matching TRBD2. The CDR3 has 14 residues. The germline V gene encodes CDR1 MDHEN and CDR2 SYDVKM. Germline trimming cut 7 bases from V and 2 bases from J; bases unmatched to any gene: 8. The CDR3 here is CASNGGSITYEQYF. CDR3 DNA sequence: TGTGCCAGCAATGGCGGGAGTATCACCTACGAGCAGTACTTC.